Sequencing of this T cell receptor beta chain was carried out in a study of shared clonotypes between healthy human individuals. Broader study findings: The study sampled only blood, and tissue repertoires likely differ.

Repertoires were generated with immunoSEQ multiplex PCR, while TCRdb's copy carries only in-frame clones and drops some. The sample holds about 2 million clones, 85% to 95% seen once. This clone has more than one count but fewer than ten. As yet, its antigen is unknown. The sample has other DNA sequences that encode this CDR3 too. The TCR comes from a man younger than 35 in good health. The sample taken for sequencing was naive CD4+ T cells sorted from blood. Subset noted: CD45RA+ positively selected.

The CDR3 DNA reads as TGCGCCAGCAGCTTGGGGGCGGCCCAAGAGACCCAGTACTTC. Translated, it gives CASSLGAAQETQYF. The rearrangement links TRBV5-1 to TRBJ2-5; no clear D gene. Trimming took off 0 bases at V and 1 base at J, with 7 bases between the two ends. Germline loops: CDR1 SGHRS, CDR2 YFSETQ. The CDR3 has 14 amino acids.